Listed here are 30 T cell receptor beta chains from one sample, sequenced in a study of blood T cell repertoires in COVID-19. The protocol was immunoSEQ multiplex PCR, while the TCRdb copy is restricted to in-frame clones and leaves out a portion. This sample has some 200,000 clones, with approximately 80% found just once. Input material: peripheral blood. These receptors were taken from a woman older than 75 with COVID-19, enrolled during active disease.

The genes are TRBV19 and TRBJ1-5; no clear D. Looked up from germline, CDR1 is LNHDA and CDR2 is SQIVND (reference sequence). This CDR3 comprises 12 residues. Trimming removed 5 bases from V and 5 bases from J, with 7 bases in between. CDR3 in amino acids: CASSWSDQPQHF. The CDR3 DNA reads as TGTGCCAGTAGTTGGAGCGATCAGCCCCAGCATTTT.

This clone was detected only a few times. This rearrangement joins TRBV19 to TRBJ2-3, with D tentatively TRBD2 (6 bases). V was clipped by 5 bases and J by 4 bases, with 10 bases between them. The CDR3 contains 13 residues. The V gene's germline CDR1 is LNHDA and CDR2 SQIVND (reference sequence). CDR3 coding DNA: TGTGCCAGTAGTGAGGGACTTTCAGATACGCAGTATTTT. This codes for CASSEGLSDTQYF.

The chain links TRBV19 to TRBJ2-1; 8 bases map to TRBD1. This CDR3 has 15 amino acids. Germline V gene lookup returns CDR1 LNHDA and CDR2 SQIVND (reference sequence). Trimming cost V 5 bases and J 3 bases; bases outside gene matches: 6. CDR3 sequence: CASSDPGTGYNEQFF. The CDR3 nucleotides are TGTGCCAGTAGTGACCCCGGGACAGGCTACAATGAGCAGTTCTTC.

This clone was observed once. The chain carries TRBV6-5 and TRBJ1-1; the D gene is possibly TRBD1 (5 bases). Trimming removed 0 bases at V and 4 bases at J, with 12 bases between. The CDR3 sequence is 15 residues long. Germline V gives CDR1 MNHEY, CDR2 SVGAGI. The CDR3 DNA reads TGTGCCAGCAGTTACTCTAGCAGGGTGGGCACTGAAGCTTTCTTT. It encodes CASSYSSRVGTEAFF.

Comments on this clone: The identical CDR3 is also encoded by other nucleotide sequences in the sample. The rearrangement links TRBV28 to TRBJ1-1; D not certain. Trimming stripped 3 bases from V and 1 base from J, with 6 bases between. The CDR3 is 13 residues long. CDR1 is MDHEN, CDR2 SYDVKM, per germline. CDR3 DNA sequence: TGTGCCAGCAGTTTGCCAGGGAACACTGAAGCTTTCTTT. Its protein product is CASSLPGNTEAFF. Variable domain in full (rest from reference TRBV28 and TRBJ1-1): DVKVTQSSRYLVKRTGEKVFLECVQDMDHENMFWYRQDPGLGLRLIYFSYDVKMKEKGDIPEGYSVSREKKERFSLILESASTNQTSMYLCASSLPGNTEAFFGQGTRLTVV.

The chain links TRBV5-1 to TRBJ2-7; tentative D call: TRBD2 (6 bases). CDR1 is SGHRS and CDR2 is YFSETQ in the germline V gene. This CDR3 spans 15 amino acids. The V end lost 0 bases, the J end lost 5 bases, and 15 bases lay between the germline ends. Written as DNA, the CDR3 is TGCGCCAGCAGCTTGGGTCAGGGAGGTGCCGACGAGCAGTACGTC. Residues: CASSLGQGGADEQYV.

This chain connects TRBV9 to TRBJ2-3, with a weak D call TRBD2 (5 bases). V was pared by 7 bases and J by 6 bases, with 18 bases between. The germline V gene encodes CDR1 SGDLS and CDR2 YYNGEE. This CDR3 region has 14 residues. This chain's CDR3 is CASGQGGFIDTQYF. CDR3 sequence (DNA): TGTGCCAGCGGCCAAGGAGGATTCATCGATACGCAGTATTTT.

The chain couples TRBV20-1 to TRBJ1-3, with D hard to call. V shed 3 bases and J shed 0 bases, with 9 bases lying between them. Germline V gene lookup returns CDR1 DFQATT and CDR2 SNEGSKA (reference sequence). The CDR3 covers 14 residues. Here the CDR3 DNA reads TGCAGTGCTAGTCCCGCGAGCTCTGGAAACACCATATATTTT. This codes for CSASPASSGNTIYF.

This clone is a singleton in its sample. This sequence joins TRBV5-4 and TRBJ2-5, with 7 bases identical to TRBD2. The CDR3 totals 13 residues. Looked up from germline, CDR1 is SGHNT and CDR2 is YYREEE (reference sequence). After removal of 1 base from V and 5 bases from J, the junction contained 2 bases not matched to a gene. The CDR3, as DNA: TGTGCCAGCAGCTTGCCTAGCGGCGAGACCCAGTACTTC. Translated, it gives CASSLPSGETQYF.

The chain joins TRBV3-1 (or the pseudogene TRBV3-2) to TRBJ1-2; D unresolved. V was cut by 1 base and J by 1 base, with 7 bases left in between. The length of the CDR3 is 14 residues. Looked up from germline, CDR1 is LGHDT and CDR2 is YNNKEL (reference sequence). The chain's CDR3 is CASSQAEGNYGYTF. In nucleotides, the CDR3 is TGTGCCAGCAGCCAAGCGGAGGGTAACTATGGCTACACCTTC.

The chain uses TRBV27 and TRBJ2-2; D perhaps matches TRBD1 (5 bases). The CDR3 has 14 residues. Looked up from germline, CDR1 is MNHEY and CDR2 is SMNVEV (reference sequence). The ends were cut back, 4 bases at V and 5 bases at J, with 11 bases in the middle. The chain's CDR3 is CASSSSAGTGELFF. CDR3 bases: TGTGCCAGCAGTTCATCGGCAGGGACCGGGGAGCTGTTTTTT.

The chain recombines TRBV28 with TRBJ2-1; 9 bases match TRBD2. The CDR3 is 14 residues long. V was pared by 5 bases and J by 7 bases, with 6 bases of the junction left unmatched. The germline V gene encodes CDR1 MDHEN and CDR2 SYDVKM. The CDR3 nucleotides read TGTGCCAGCAGTCGCGGGGGGGCTAGAAATGAGCAGTTCTTC. Amino acid sequence: CASSRGGARNEQFF. Full variable domain (rest looked up from reference TRBV28 and TRBJ2-1): DVKVTQSSRYLVKRTGEKVFLECVQDMDHENMFWYRQDPGLGLRLIYFSYDVKMKEKGDIPEGYSVSREKKERFSLILESASTNQTSMYLCASSRGGARNEQFFGPGTRLTVL.

The gene calls are TRBV7-2 and TRBJ2-7; 8 nucleotides line up with TRBD1. The V gene end was trimmed by 4 bases and the J gene end by 7 bases; junction bases not matched to a gene: 6. Germline assignment: CDR1 SGHTA and CDR2 FQGNSA. The CDR3 runs 13 residues. The CDR3: CASSSGQVGEQYF. The CDR3 nucleotides read TGTGCCAGCAGCTCGGGACAGGTTGGAGAGCAGTACTTC.

The V gene is TRBV9, the J gene TRBJ2-5; D gene unclear. Germline-derived CDR1 and CDR2 are SGDLS and YYNGEE. The CDR3 runs to 13 residues. Trimming shortened V by 2 bases and J by 2 bases, and 7 bases separated the two germline ends. The CDR3 DNA reads TGTGCCAGCAGCGTGGGCATGCAAGAGACCCAGTACTTC. It codes for CASSVGMQETQYF.

This chain connects TRBV24-1 to TRBJ2-2; TRBD1 matches at 11 bases. The CDR3 contains 17 residues. Germline CDR1 KGHDR, CDR2 SFDVKD. With 2 bases clipped from V and 2 bases from J, the junction kept 3 bases outside the gene matches. DNA of the CDR3: TGTGCCACCAGTGATTCCGGGACAGGGGGTAACACCGGGGAGCTGTTTTTT. It codes for CATSDSGTGGNTGELFF.

This chain connects TRBV5-6 to TRBJ1-2, with TRBD1 matching 7 bases. CDR3 length: 15 amino acids. Germline-derived CDR1 and CDR2 are SGHDT and YYEEEE. Trimming took 0 bases from V and 4 from J; bases not matched to a gene: 6. This CDR3 is CASSLGQGLGYGYTF. In DNA, the CDR3 is TGTGCCAGCAGCTTGGGACAGGGTCTCGGCTATGGCTACACCTTC.

As for this clone: Other DNA variants within this sample encode the same CDR3. The chain employs TRBV18 and TRBJ2-7, with 10 nucleotides matching TRBD1. This CDR3 contains 14 residues. Per the germline V gene, CDR1 is KGHSH and CDR2 is LQKENI. J gave up 3 bases and V 2 bases, and 1 base lay outside the gene matches. The CDR3: CASSPGTGDYEQYV. The CDR3 DNA reads as TGTGCCAGCTCACCAGGGACAGGGGACTACGAGCAGTACGTC.

The CDR3 DNA sequence: TGTGCCAGCTCACCACGTCAGGGGTTGTACGAGCAGTACTTC. Its translation is CASSPRQGLYEQYF. This chain joins TRBV18 and TRBJ2-7; the D gene is possibly TRBD1 (6 bases). V was shortened by 1 base and J by 4 bases, with 11 bases between the two germline ends. Germline V gene sequence: CDR1 KGHSH, CDR2 LQKENI. This CDR3 has 14 residues.

This clone was observed a single time. The chain's CDR3 is CASSRDRGWDSPLHF. CDR3 DNA sequence: TGTGCCAGCAGCCGGGACAGGGGATGGGATTCACCCCTCCACTTT. V gene TRBV9 combines with J gene TRBJ1-6, with 10 nucleotides matching TRBD1. With V trimmed by 4 bases and J by 8 bases, 6 bases remained unmatched. Germline CDR1 is SGDLS and CDR2 is YYNGEE. There are 15 residues in the CDR3.

Of note for this clone: An end of the junction does not agree with germline; a read error may underlie this. V and J are TRBV5-6 and TRBJ1-1, with TRBD1 identical over 7 bases. Germline V gives CDR1 SGHDT, CDR2 YYEEEE. The CDR3 runs to 12 residues. CDR3 loop: CASSLANNRGIF. The CDR3 nucleotides are TGTGCCAGCAGCTTAGCCAACAACAGGGGAATCTTT.

V and J are TRBV7-3 and TRBJ2-1, with D tentatively TRBD1 (6 bases). V was trimmed by 5 bases and J by 0 bases, leaving 14 bases between them. The germline V gene encodes CDR1 SGHTA and CDR2 FQGTGA. The CDR3 loop spans 16 amino acids. In DNA form, the CDR3 reads TGTGCCAGCAGCCCCGGACAGTTGAGCTCCTACAATGAGCAGTTCTTC. Encoded protein: CASSPGQLSSYNEQFF. Full variable domain (rest looked up from reference TRBV7-3 and TRBJ2-1): GAGVSQTPSNKVTEKGKYVELRCDPISGHTALYWYRQSLGQGPEFLIYFQGTGAADDSGLPNDRFFAVRPEGSVSTLKIQRTERGDSAVYLCASSPGQLSSYNEQFFGPGTRLTVL.

The chain couples TRBV10-1 to TRBJ1-1, with a possible D match to TRBD1 (5 bases). From germline, CDR1 is WNHNN and CDR2 SYGVQD (reference sequence). The CDR3 runs 12 residues. V gave up 3 bases and J gave up 7 bases, with 9 bases separating them. Written as DNA, the CDR3 is TGCGCCAGCAGTGACAGGGTGATTGAAGCTTTCTTT. This encodes CASSDRVIEAFF.

V is TRBV18 and J is TRBJ2-7; D might be TRBD2 (7 bases). The CDR3 runs 15 residues. Germline CDR1 KGHSH, CDR2 LQKENI. V lost 8 bases to trimming and J lost 0 bases, with 17 bases between them. The CDR3 nucleotides are TGTGCCAGCGCATGGGGGCGGGGGAGCTCCTACGAGCAGTACGTC. It yields the protein CASAWGRGSSYEQYV.

The chain uses TRBV24-1 and TRBJ2-3; 8 bases map to TRBD1. This CDR3 has 14 residues. The J segment lost 5 bases and the V segment lost 7 bases, leaving 7 bases of the junction unmatched. The germline V gene encodes CDR1 KGHDR and CDR2 SFDVKD. CDR3 region: CATRQTGDLDTQYF. Here the CDR3 DNA reads TGTGCCACCAGACAGACAGGGGACCTAGATACGCAGTATTTT.

This chain uses TRBV5-8 with TRBJ1-4; possible D gene TRBD1, 5 bases. The CDR3 contains 17 residues. Trimming removed 4 bases at V and 3 bases at J, with 19 bases between. Germline assignment: CDR1 SGHTS and CDR2 YDEGEE. The CDR3 protein is CASSPGLTRGANEKLFF. CDR3 nucleotide sequence: TGTGCCAGCAGCCCCGGACTGACCCGGGGGGCTAATGAAAAACTGTTTTTT.

The rearrangement links TRBV6-1 to TRBJ2-6; D is uncertain. The length of the CDR3 is 16 residues. CDR1 and CDR2 from the germline V gene are MNHNS and SASEGT. V was trimmed by 2 bases and J by 0 bases, leaving 8 bases between them. The chain's CDR3 is CASSELSSSGANVLTF. DNA for the CDR3: TGTGCCAGCAGTGAATTGTCTTCCTCTGGGGCCAACGTCCTGACTTTC.

The count of this clone is one. The chain joins TRBV28 to TRBJ1-1; TRBD1 agrees at 7 bases. Looked up from germline, CDR1 is MDHEN and CDR2 is SYDVKM. This CDR3 contains 14 residues. Losses at the gene ends were 6 bases for V and 5 bases for J; bases not matched to a gene: 9. CDR3 nucleotide sequence: TGTGCCAGCAGCCCGACGGACAGGTGGACTGAAGCTTTCTTT. Protein sequence: CASSPTDRWTEAFF.

The CDR3 DNA sequence: TGTGCCAGCAGCCCGACAGGGAGAGCCAAAAACATTCAGTACTTC. Amino acids: CASSPTGRAKNIQYF. J is TRBJ2-4 and V is TRBV21-1; the table's TRBD1 call for D was not verified on the DNA. TRBV21-1 is labeled a pseudogene. This CDR3 has 15 amino acids.

The V and J genes are TRBV9 and TRBJ1-1; 7 nucleotides line up with TRBD1. With V trimmed by 3 bases and J by 8 bases, 22 bases remained unmatched. The CDR3 totals 18 residues. In germline, CDR1 is SGDLS, CDR2 YYNGEE. CDR3 DNA sequence: TGTGCCAGCAGCGGTACAGGGGCGGCTACGGTAGGAAAAACAGAAGCTTTCTTT. Its translation is CASSGTGAATVGKTEAFF.

The chain uses TRBV6-2 or TRBV6-3 and TRBJ1-5; D gene ambiguous. Germline V lookup: CDR1 MNHEY, CDR2 SVGEGT. With 6 bases removed from V and 0 bases from J, the gap between germline ends came to 24 bases. The CDR3 runs to 19 residues. CDR3 nucleotide sequence: TGTGCCAGCAGCAAAGACCCTGGCAACTATTATTATAGCAATCAGCCCCAGCATTTT. Translating it yields CASSKDPGNYYYSNQPQHF.